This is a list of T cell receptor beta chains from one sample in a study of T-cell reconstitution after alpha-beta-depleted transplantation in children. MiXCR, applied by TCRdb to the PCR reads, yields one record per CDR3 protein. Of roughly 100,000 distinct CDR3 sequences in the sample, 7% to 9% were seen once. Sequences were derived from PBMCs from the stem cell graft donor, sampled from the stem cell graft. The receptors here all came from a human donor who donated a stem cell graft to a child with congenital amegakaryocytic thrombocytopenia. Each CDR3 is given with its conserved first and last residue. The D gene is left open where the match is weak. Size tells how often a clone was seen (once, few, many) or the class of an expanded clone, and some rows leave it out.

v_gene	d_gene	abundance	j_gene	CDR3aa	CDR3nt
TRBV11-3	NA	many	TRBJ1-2	CASSLKGGYGYTF	TGTGCCAGCAGCTTAAAAGGGGGCTATGGCTACACCTTC
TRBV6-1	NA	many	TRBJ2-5	CASSDRGGLETQYF	TGTGCCAGCAGTGACAGGGGTGGATTAGAGACCCAGTACTTC
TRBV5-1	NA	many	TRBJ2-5	CASSFYGSKETQYF	TGCGCCAGCAGCTTTTACGGGAGTAAGGAGACCCAGTACTTC
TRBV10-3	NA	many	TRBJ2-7	CASNGDTLDREQYF	TGTGCCAGTAACGGGGACACTCTTGATAGGGAGCAGTACTTC
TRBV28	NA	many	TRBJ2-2	CASSPLESWELFF	TGTGCCAGCAGTCCCCTAGAATCCTGGGAGCTGTTTTTT
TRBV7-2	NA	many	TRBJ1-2	CASSTTGASGGYTF	TGTGCCAGCAGCACGACAGGAGCTTCTGGCGGCTACACCTTC
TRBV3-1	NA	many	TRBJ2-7	CASSQEWGKQYF	TGTGCCAGCAGCCAAGAATGGGGAAAGCAGTACTTC
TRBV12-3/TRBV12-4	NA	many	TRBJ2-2	CASSPRFGSNQAGELFF	TGTGCCAGCAGTCCACGATTCGGGTCGAATCAAGCCGGGGAGCTGTTTTTT
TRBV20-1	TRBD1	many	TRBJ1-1	CSARVMTGLTEAFF	TGCAGTGCTAGAGTTATGACAGGGCTAACTGAAGCTTTCTTT
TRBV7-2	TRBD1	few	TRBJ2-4	CASSSGQGVNIQYF	TGTGCCAGCAGCAGCGGACAGGGGGTTAACATTCAGTACTTC
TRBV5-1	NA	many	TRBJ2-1	CASRWEGYNEQFF	TGCGCCAGCAGGTGGGAAGGGTACAATGAGCAGTTCTTC
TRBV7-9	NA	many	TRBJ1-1	CASSLGEQSPEAFF	TGTGCCAGCAGCTTAGGGGAGCAGAGTCCTGAAGCTTTCTTT
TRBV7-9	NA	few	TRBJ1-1	CASSRDLGHTEAFF	TGTGCCAGCTCCCGGGACCTCGGGCACACTGAAGCTTTCTTT
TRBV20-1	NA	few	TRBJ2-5	CSAREEGAKTQYF	TGCAGTGCTAGGGAGGAGGGGGCGAAGACCCAGTACTTC
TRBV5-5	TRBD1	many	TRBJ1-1	CASSLGTGTEAFF	TGTGCCAGCAGCTTAGGGACAGGGACTGAAGCTTTCTTT
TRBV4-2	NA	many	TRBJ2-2	CASSPGPSNTGELFF	TGTGCCAGCAGCCCCGGGCCCTCGAACACCGGGGAGCTGTTTTTT
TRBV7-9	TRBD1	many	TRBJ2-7	CASSSGTGKSYEQYF	TGTGCCAGCAGCTCTGGGACAGGGAAAAGCTACGAGCAGTACTTC
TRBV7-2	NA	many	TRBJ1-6	CASSLVGPLNSPLHF	TGTGCCAGCAGCTTAGTCGGACCGTTAAATTCACCCCTCCACTTT
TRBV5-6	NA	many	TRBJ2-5	CASSLVGAGYQETQYF	TGTGCCAGCAGCTTGGTAGGGGCTGGGTACCAAGAGACCCAGTACTTC
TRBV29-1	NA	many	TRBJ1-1	CSVEDGNTEAFF	TGCAGCGTTGAAGACGGGAACACTGAAGCTTTCTTT
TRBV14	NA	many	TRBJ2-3	CASSQDRLIDTQYF	TGTGCCAGCAGCCAAGATCGTTTAATAGATACGCAGTATTTT
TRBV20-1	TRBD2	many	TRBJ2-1	CSASTSGDPSYNEQFF	TGCAGTGCTTCGACTAGCGGGGACCCCAGCTACAATGAGCAGTTCTTC
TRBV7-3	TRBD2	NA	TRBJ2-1	CASSLTLGGRADNEQFF	TGTGCCAGCAGCTTAACGTTAGGAGGGAGGGCCGACAATGAGCAGTTCTTC
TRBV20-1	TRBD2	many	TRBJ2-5	CSARDGGTSGQETQYF	TGCAGTGCTAGAGATGGCGGGACTAGCGGCCAAGAGACCCAGTACTTC
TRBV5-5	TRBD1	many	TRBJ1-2	CASSQGAGQFYGYTF	TGTGCCAGCAGCCAGGGGGCCGGACAGTTCTATGGCTACACCTTC
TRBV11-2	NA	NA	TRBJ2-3	CASSHRMVDTQYF	TGTGCCAGCAGCCATCGGATGGTAGATACGCAGTATTTT
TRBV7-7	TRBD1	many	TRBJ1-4	CASSSGQGEKLFF	TGTGCCAGCAGCTCCGGACAGGGGGAAAAACTGTTTTTT
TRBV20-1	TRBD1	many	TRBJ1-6	CSAEQGANLNSPLHF	TGCAGTGCTGAACAGGGGGCGAACCTGAATTCACCCCTCCACTTT
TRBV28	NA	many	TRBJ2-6	CASSFGGRGANVLTF	TGTGCCAGCAGTTTTGGGGGGAGGGGGGCCAACGTCCTGACTTTC